Listed below are T cell receptor beta chains from one sample, sequenced in a study of cytomegalovirus exposure and HLA in healthy donors. TCRdb's table, derived via immunoSEQ multiplex PCR, lists solely in-frame clones and lacks some. This sample yields approximately 110,000 clones, of which approximately 94% are seen a single time; around 1.2% belongs to the top ten. The specimen sequenced was PBMCs. These receptor sequences come from a woman between 18 and 30 years old in good health and CMV-seronegative. The CDR3 runs from the conserved cysteine through the conserved F or W. A D gene is named only where the DNA matches it firmly. The size field is filled for only some rows; it gives once, few, many or a size class.

j_call	clone_size	v_call	d_call	cdr3_nt	cdr3_aa
TRBJ2-4	.	TRBV25-1	.	TGTGCCAGCAGTGAGGCTAAAAGCGCACGTGGGAACATTCAGTACTTC	CASSEAKSARGNIQYF
TRBJ2-3	once	TRBV9	.	TGTGCCAGCAGCGTATATAGCGGAAGCACAGATACGCAGTATTTT	CASSVYSGSTDTQYF
TRBJ2-5	.	TRBV7-2	TRBD1	TGTGCCAGCAGCTCCGGGACAGGGTTAGAGGCCCAGTACTTC	CASSSGTGLEAQYF
TRBJ2-1	.	TRBV1	.	TGCACCAGCAGCCGAACCCCTAGCGGTACCTACAATGAGCAGTTCTTC	CTSSRTPSGTYNEQFF
TRBJ1-3	.	TRBV11-1	.	TGTGCCAGCAGCTTACAAGGGAGCGGCACCATATATTTT	CASSLQGSGTIYF
TRBJ2-7	.	TRBV28	TRBD1	TGTGCCGGTAATGGGGACAGGGGGTTC	CAGNGDRGF
TRBJ1-2	.	TRBV29-1	TRBD1	TGCAGCGTGGATGGGACAGGGCCATCCCTCTATGGCTACACCTTC	CSVDGTGPSLYGYTF
TRBJ2-1	.	TRBV5-1	TRBD2	TGCGCCAGCAGCCTGGGGGGGGTTAATGAGCAGTTCTTC	CASSLGGVNEQFF
TRBJ1-1	.	TRBV10-1	.	TGCGCCCACCTCGACGGGTCCCCGGGCACTGAAGCTTTCTTT	CAHLDGSPGTEAFF
TRBJ2-2	.	TRBV5-4	.	TGTGCCAGCAGCTTGGCCCCCGGGAGCGGGAACACCGGGGAGCTGTTTTTT	CASSLAPGSGNTGELFF
TRBJ1-4	.	TRBV10-3	.	TGTGCCATCAGTGAGTCGAACGGGAACCGTGAAAAACTGTTTTTT	CAISESNGNREKLFF
TRBJ2-7	.	TRBV29-1	.	TGCAGCGTAAGCCTTGGAGGCGAAGGCGAGCAGTACTTC	CSVSLGGEGEQYF
TRBJ2-7	.	TRBV6-5	TRBD2	TGTGCCAGCAGTCTAAACGGACTAGCCTACGAGCAGTACTTC	CASSLNGLAYEQYF
TRBJ2-5	.	TRBV5-1	TRBD2	TGCGCCAGCAGCTTTAGCGGGGGGGCCGGGGAGACCCAGTACTTC	CASSFSGGAGETQYF
TRBJ2-5	.	TRBV20-1	.	TGCAGTGCTAGTGCGGGAGAGACCCAGTACTTC	CSASAGETQYF
TRBJ1-4	.	TRBV28	.	TGTGCCAGCAGAACCCAGGGTGGTGCTAATGAAAAACTGTTTTTT	CASRTQGGANEKLFF
TRBJ2-1	.	TRBV11-2	TRBD1	TGTGCCAGCAATACCCGGGCAGGGGGACACAATGAGCAGTTCTTC	CASNTRAGGHNEQFF
TRBJ1-6	.	TRBV30	.	TGTGCCTGGAACGCCCCGGATTCACCCCTCCACTTT	CAWNAPDSPLHF
TRBJ1-4	.	TRBV10-2	.	TGCGCCAGCAGCCCGGGAACAACTAATGAAAAACTGTTTTTT	CASSPGTTNEKLFF
TRBJ1-2	.	TRBV30	.	TGTGCCTGGAGCGGCGGGGCAGGCTACACCTTC	CAWSGGAGYTF
TRBJ2-1	.	TRBV5-4	TRBD2	TGTGCCAGCAGCCGACCAGGGAGGGGAGGGTCCTACAATGAGCAGTTCTTC	CASSRPGRGGSYNEQFF
TRBJ1-2	.	TRBV7-2	.	TGTGCCAGCAGCCCTCGGGCCGGGAATGGCTACACCTTC	CASSPRAGNGYTF
TRBJ2-2	.	TRBV4-2	TRBD2	TGTGCCAGCAGCCAAAAAAGAGGGGCCGGACTAGCGGGAGACCCCCACACCGGGGAGCTGTTTTTT	CASSQKRGAGLAGDPHTGELFF
TRBJ2-1	.	TRBV7-3	TRBD2	TGTGCCAGCAGCTTAGGACTAGCGGGAGGTTACAATGAGCAGTTCTTC	CASSLGLAGGYNEQFF
TRBJ1-3	.	TRBV5-6	TRBD1	TGTGCCAGCAGCTTGGCCAGGGACAGATATACTGGAAACACCATATATTTT	CASSLARDRYTGNTIYF
TRBJ2-1	.	TRBV25-1	TRBD2	TGTGCCAGCACCCCTTCAACGGGGGGTGAGCAGTTCTTC	CASTPSTGGEQFF
TRBJ2-7	.	TRBV6-1	TRBD1	TGTGCCGGCCAGGGGGCAGACGAGCAGTACTTC	CAGQGADEQYF
TRBJ2-2	.	TRBV9	TRBD1	TGTGCCAGCAGCGTTTCGGGGACAGTGGACGGGGAGCTGTTTTTT	CASSVSGTVDGELFF
TRBJ1-1	.	TRBV18	.	TGTGCCAGCTCACCAAGGGCAGGGAAGGGGAACACTGAAGCTTTCTTT	CASSPRAGKGNTEAFF
TRBJ1-1	.	TRBV7-9	.	TGTGCCAGCAGCTTTAAGGGGACAATGAACACTGAAGCTTTCTTT	CASSFKGTMNTEAFF
TRBJ2-1	.	TRBV5-1	TRBD1	TGCGCCAGCAGCTTGGGGGGCCAGACAGGGAGCTCCTACAATGAGCAGTTCTTC	CASSLGGQTGSSYNEQFF
TRBJ2-2	.	TRBV5-4	.	TGTGCCAGCAGCTTTTATGGGCCCACCGGGGAGCTGTTTTTT	CASSFYGPTGELFF
TRBJ1-5	.	TRBV7-2	.	TGTGCCAGCAGCTTAGATCAGGGATCCGGTCAGCCCCAGCATTTT	CASSLDQGSGQPQHF
TRBJ2-2	once	TRBV5-1	.	TGCGCCAGCAGCTTGAGGGAGACGAACACCGGGGAGCTGTTTTTT	CASSLRETNTGELFF
TRBJ2-1	.	TRBV6-5	TRBD1	TGTGCCAGCAGTCCCCCGACAGGGGGGTACAATGAGCAGTTCTTC	CASSPPTGGYNEQFF
TRBJ2-7	once	TRBV7-3	.	TGTGCCAGCAGCACGACCTTAACAGTGCTTTACCACGAGCAGTACTTC	CASSTTLTVLYHEQYF
TRBJ1-1	.	TRBV27	TRBD1	TGTGCCAGCAGTTTTGGACAGGGGGATGAAGCTTTCTTT	CASSFGQGDEAFF
TRBJ2-1	.	TRBV5-6	.	TGTGCCAGCAGCCTGGCCAGTGAGCAGTTCTTC	CASSLASEQFF
TRBJ1-1	.	TRBV2	.	TGTGCCAGCAGTGGACAGGAGAACACTGAAGCTTTCTTT	CASSGQENTEAFF